The 5 T cell receptor beta chains presented below share a single source sample, sequenced in a study of vaccination effects on CD4 cells after COVID-19. TCRdb keeps only in-frame clones here, not all; method: immunoSEQ multiplex PCR. The sample shows some 50,000 clones, around 70% of them seen only once. CD4+ T cells specific for antigen were expanded with viral peptide pools by the ViraFEST assay before sequencing. The culture ran for about eleven days before CD4+ T cells were isolated. Each person got two doses of an mRNA SARS-CoV-2 vaccine, BNT162b2 or mRNA-1273. Their recognized antigens are unknown. Sequenced material: CD4+ T cells from PBMCs cultured with HCoV-OC43 spike peptides, taken after COVID-19 vaccination. The subset is: HCoV-OC43 spike overlapping peptide pool stimulation. Every receptor here comes from a human donor who received a COVID-19 vaccine.

The chain has TRBV5-1 and TRBJ2-1; D perhaps matches TRBD2 (6 bases). In germline, CDR1 is SGHRS, CDR2 YFSETQ. V lost 8 bases and J lost 9, with 21 bases in between. This CDR3 comprises 14 residues. The CDR3: CASSKEGPYAEQFF. CDR3 bases: TGCGCCAGTTCTAAGGAGGGCCCCTACGCTGAGCAGTTCTTC.

CDR3: CSASSGQVAGREQYF. In DNA form, the CDR3 reads TGCAGTGCTAGTTCTGGACAGGTCGCAGGGAGAGAGCAGTACTTC. J is TRBJ2-7 and V is TRBV20-1, with 7 bases identical to TRBD1. Germline V lookup: CDR1 DFQATT, CDR2 SNEGSKA (reference sequence). The CDR3 covers 15 residues. The V segment lost 3 bases and the J segment 7 bases; nucleotides outside the gene matches: 15.

The CDR3 nucleotides are TGTGCCAGCCGGGACAACCAAGAGACCCAGTACTTC. Translation gives CASRDNQETQYF. The chain employs TRBV2 and TRBJ2-5; D might be TRBD1 (6 bases). The CDR3 is 12 amino acids. CDR1 is SNHLY and CDR2 is FYNNEI in the germline V gene. Deletions cut 8 bases from V and 0 bases from J, with 7 bases between. Drawing the rest from reference TRBV2 and TRBJ2-5, the complete variable domain is EPEVTQTPSHQVTQMGQEVILRCVPISNHLYFYWYRQILGQKVEFLVSFYNNEISEKSEIFDDQFSVERPDGSNFTLKIRSTKLEDSAMYFCASRDNQETQYFGPGTRLLVL.

There are a few counts of this clone. V gene TRBV21-1 combines with J gene TRBJ1-2; TRBD1, the table's D call, lacks a check against the DNA. TRBV21-1 is deemed a pseudogene. The CDR3 sequence is 13 residues long. CDR3 sequence (DNA): TGTGCCAGCAGCAATGTGACAGAGTCTGGCTACACCTTC. It translates to CASSNVTESGYTF.

The V gene is TRBV7-2, the J gene TRBJ2-5, with 11 bases that match TRBD2. The CDR3 totals 15 residues. The V gene end was trimmed by 0 bases and the J gene end by 5 bases; junction bases not matched to a gene: 2. Germline V gene data show CDR1 as SGHTA and CDR2 as FQGNSA. The CDR3 here is CASSLATSGSETQYF. CDR3 in DNA: TGTGCCAGCAGCTTAGCAACTAGCGGGAGTGAGACCCAGTACTTC. Variable domain in full (rest from reference TRBV7-2 and TRBJ2-5): GAGVSQSPSNKVTEKGKDVELRCDPISGHTALYWYRQSLGQGLEFLIYFQGNSAPDKSGLPSDRFSAERTGGSVSTLTIQRTQQEDSAVYLCASSLATSGSETQYFGPGTRLLVL.